This T cell receptor (beta chain) was profiled in a study of cytomegalovirus exposure and HLA in healthy donors (dated by TCRdb to 2015 to 2018). With regard to the full study: An earlier analysis of roughly 500 of the donors reported 250 to 300 Gb of sequence data and approximately 110 million unique TCR beta sequences from about 179 million T cells. The study combined high-throughput TCR immunosequencing, statistical association of individual TCRs with disease status, and machine learning to predict cytomegalovirus infection status. The study aimed to test whether cataloging public T cell receptors could reveal signatures of past pathogen exposure. Roughly five DR-DQ haplotypes were handled as single units for association and clustering because linkage in the cohort was strong. Along with the roughly 700-subject first cohort, a separate validation cohort of over a hundred different subjects was used. The study used immunosequencing to profile the T cell repertoires of 666 subjects and linked those repertoires to cytomegalovirus serostatus. HLA typing covered class I and class II loci at four-digit resolution. Of the roughly 400 genotyped donors, roughly 85% fell in the genetic ancestry cluster associated with self-reported Caucasian donors. About 300 gigabases of sequencing data and approximately 84 million unique TCR sequences were included in an early release covering about 600 HLA-typed donors. Donor age, sex, ethnicity and CMV serostatus were collected together with the repertoire data. An earlier analysis of around 580 of the donors used high-throughput TCR beta sequencing to judge whether each TCR beta V gene segment behaved as functional or pseudogenic. In a later genetic analysis, genome-wide SNP genotypes for about 55% of the 666 donors were used, and that subset was treated as a discovery cohort. In a later analysis, previously published TCR beta repertoires from about 670 donors were re-analyzed and high-resolution HLA genotyping was added so that TCR occurrence patterns could be studied. Among approximately 370 genotyped donors of the cohort, an average of around 250,000 unique TCR beta nucleotide sequences was sequenced per donor, of which 15% to 20% were non-productive. Every repertoire in the discovery cohort had been generated on one and the same sequencing platform. The later analysis used no new phenotypic data to find candidate immune exposures, relying instead on TCR beta sequences and their occurrence across donors. Typing coverage varied by locus: about 620-640 donors for A, B, C, DRB1 and DQB1; more than 500 for DQA1; about 590 for DPA1; some 470 for DPB1. Overall results and qualifications from the work: In a later analysis, HLA-associated TCR beta chains were found to be more clonally expanded and to have lower generation probabilities than equally common non-associated chains. Roughly uniform sequencing depth across donors was assumed in presence/absence analyses, although this assumption may not hold. Some 16 rarely observed V segments, including chromosome 9 orphons, were excluded from the earlier analysis of a few hundred of the donors because counts were too low. Most TCR sequences were observed very rarely across donors, whereas some public TCRs were present in many individuals. A cluster of highly shared sequence variants was judged likely to be a technical artifact of the sequencing pipeline. The authors suggested that the approach could potentially be generalized to other disease states and immunological phenotypes. The study listed 170 or so TCR beta chains as associated with cytomegalovirus. A later genetic analysis reported fewer N-insertions in productive TCRs among donors in an Asian-associated ancestry cluster than the roughly 690-donor mean. Immune exposure information for the cohort was limited to CMV serostatus. A later analysis found that most CMV-associated TCR beta chains appeared HLA-restricted, with HLA associations seemingly driven largely by CMV exposure. The 87-base-pair reads could not distinguish some IMGT-functional V segments, including TRBV6-2 and TRBV6-3, so those segments were excluded. A later genetic analysis associated a missense DCLRE1C variant with V-gene and J-gene trimming of TCR beta chains, and an independent cohort replicated the association. Linkage disequilibrium might explain the correlated functional status among segregating V segments, but an unknown experimental factor could not be ruled out. In an earlier analysis of fewer than 750 of the donors, most TCR beta V segments were observed in productive rearrangements about 90% or about 30% of the time, broadly matching IMGT annotations. A later analysis reported that several top co-occurrence clusters appeared linked to parvovirus B19, influenza, CMV and Epstein-Barr virus. This cohort had only TCR beta chains sequenced, and the lack of alpha or paired-chain data limited which features could be detected. At a false discovery rate of 0.05, a later analysis linked approximately 18,000 TCR beta sequences to specific HLA alleles. In vitro tests confirmed that a few of the cytomegalovirus-associated TCR beta chains recognize cytomegalovirus antigens. A further reported finding was that TCR beta sequences accurately predicted the HLA-A and HLA-B alleles for most subjects in the first cohort. Because some donors lacked HLA typing at each locus, the association tests relied only on the typed subset. The classifier was reported to diagnose cytomegalovirus status with high specificity and sensitivity in both the original cohort and the validation cohort. When HLA alleles, especially DR and DQ, strongly co-occurred, attributing TCR associations to individual alleles was difficult. In a later analysis, TCR association rates were found to vary across HLA loci, with the most associated TCRs seen for DRB1 alleles and the fewest for HLA-C alleles.

Library construction relied on the immunoSEQ multiplex PCR assay. A mixture of 60 forward primers for TCR Vbeta segments and 13 reverse primers for TCR Jbeta segments was used in the multiplex PCR. A multiplex PCR assay on genomic DNA amplified the CDR3 region of rearranged TCR beta genes. On the Illumina HiSeq System, the amplified TCR beta libraries were sequenced as 87-base-pair reads. On the study's bioinformatics: A later analysis tallied some 79 million unique TCR beta chains across the 610 or so repertoires, and roughly 11 million of those chains were shared by two or more donors. Raw reads were error-corrected and collapsed into unique sequences with a nearest-neighbor algorithm that merged closely related sequences to remove PCR and sequencing errors. V, D and J gene segments were assigned by aligning CDR3 sequences to IMGT reference sequences. For a sequence to be retained, a match of at least six nucleotides was required to both a V gene segment and a J gene segment. Rearrangements were called productive when the CDR3 lacked stop codons and stayed in frame with V and J; all others were non-productive. CDR3 was defined according to IMGT convention as the region running from the second conserved V-encoded cysteine to the conserved J-encoded phenylalanine. In an earlier analysis of around 540 of the donors, sequences lacking an unambiguous match to a single V gene segment were excluded. An earlier analysis of a few hundred of the donors called V segments functional above 56.7% productive rearrangements and segregating when the between-donor standard deviation exceeded 5%. To diagnose cytomegalovirus status from the catalog of TCR beta chain sequences, a statistical classification framework was built. In a later analysis, V and J genes were assigned by comparing TCR nucleotide sequences against IMGT/GENE-DB human TR gene sequences. The TCRdist pipeline was used in a later analysis to assign CDR3 sequences and most-parsimonious VDJ recombination scenarios. In a later analysis, each TCR beta chain was defined by its CDR3 amino acid sequence together with its V-gene family, and reads lacking a unique V-gene family were excluded. To address suspected cross-contamination and a sequencing artifact, a later analysis removed roughly 580 highly shared, low-generation-probability nucleotide sequences. In a later analysis, a clonal expansion index for each public chain was calculated from normalized within-repertoire ranks of inferred template counts. In a later analysis, generation probabilities were computed with a VDJ recombination model fitted to out-of-frame rearrangements, and the resulting probabilities were checked against IGoR. Hypergeometric tests were used in a later analysis to score TCR-TCR, TCR-HLA and TCR-CMV co-occurrence, with a repertoire-size bias correction applied to the TCR pairs. To estimate false discovery rates, a later analysis permuted the HLA or CMV assignments 20 times. In a later analysis, co-occurring TCRs were grouped using DBSCAN, with TCRdist sequence similarity added in when clustering inside HLA-allele-positive subsets. Repertoires with fewer than 30,000 or more than 120,000 public chains, plus five repertoires with anomalous nucleotide sharing, were excluded from co-occurrence clustering. The table was pulled from immuneACCESS by TCRdb, which kept in-frame rearrangements only. Such tables lose some clones; where checked, under half of the loss comes from unresolved V genes, and the rest has no known cause. The DNA gave D and trimming, while V, J and clone size come from that table. Present in this sample are more than 80,000 clones, 60% to 80% of which were seen just once. The ten biggest clones cover under 4% of the sample.

The CDR3 runs 13 amino acids, cysteine and phenylalanine included. The entry retains the CDR3 DNA only, 39 bases that are in frame from base 1. The germline V gene specifies SGDLS as CDR1 and YYNGEE as CDR2. Trimming at the junction amounts to 8 bases on V and 4 bases on J, and the germline ends lie 13 bases apart. In total, more than 500 healthy bone marrow donors made up the cohort. All cohort members were sampled while nominally healthy, although unrecorded immune exposures were likely present. The donor was CMV seronegative and was included in the group of about 400 seronegative cohort members. A peripheral blood sample was provided by each donor, and peripheral blood mononuclear cells were used for TCR beta sequencing. The Qiagen DNeasy Blood Extraction Kit was used to extract genomic DNA from the blood cell samples. Concerning this clone: No antigen is known for it. No per-base quality is available; no much larger clone lies one base away.

This TCR came from a man aged 55 to 70 in good health and CMV-seronegative. In this chain, TRBV9 is recombined with TRBJ1-3; no D gene is confidently identified. The specimen was PBMCs. The DNA sequence follows: TGTGCCAGTAAGCGGGGTATGGGAAACACCATATATTTT. It encodes CASKRGMGNTIYF.